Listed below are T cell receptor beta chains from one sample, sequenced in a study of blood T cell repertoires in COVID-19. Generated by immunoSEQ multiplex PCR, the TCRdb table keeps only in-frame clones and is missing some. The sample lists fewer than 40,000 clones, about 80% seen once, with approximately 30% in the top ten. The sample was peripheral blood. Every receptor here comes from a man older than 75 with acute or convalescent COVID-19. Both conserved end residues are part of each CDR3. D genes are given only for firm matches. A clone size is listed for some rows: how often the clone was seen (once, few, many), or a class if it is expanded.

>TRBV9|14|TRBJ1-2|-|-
CASSVDRGLWGYTF
TGTGCCAGCAGCGTAGACCGGGGGTTATGGGGCTACACCTTC
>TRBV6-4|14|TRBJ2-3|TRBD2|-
CASSKDRGGYTQYF
TGTGCCAGCAGTAAAGATCGGGGAGGGTATACGCAGTATTTT
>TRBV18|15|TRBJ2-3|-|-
CASSEADGSTDTQYF
TGTGCCAGCTCAGAAGCGGACGGAAGCACAGATACGCAGTATTTT
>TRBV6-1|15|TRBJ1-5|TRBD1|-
CASSEGGTGGQPQHF
TGTGCCAGCAGTGAAGGGGGAACAGGGGGTCAGCCCCAGCATTTT
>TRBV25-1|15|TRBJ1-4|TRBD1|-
CASSRLQGMHEKLFF
TGTGCCAGCAGTCGCTTACAGGGGATGCATGAAAAACTGTTTTTT
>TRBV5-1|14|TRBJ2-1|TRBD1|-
CASSLGDRYNEQFF
TGCGCCAGCAGCTTGGGGGACAGATACAATGAGCAGTTCTTC
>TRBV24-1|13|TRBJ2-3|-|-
CATSVRFGDTQYF
TGTGCCACCAGTGTGAGGTTTGGAGATACGCAGTATTTT
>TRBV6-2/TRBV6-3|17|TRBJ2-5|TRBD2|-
CASSYSGLAGDQETQYF
TGTGCCAGCAGTTACTCGGGGCTAGCGGGGGATCAAGAGACCCAGTACTTC
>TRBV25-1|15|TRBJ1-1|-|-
CASSFWTDMNTEAFF
TGTGCCAGCAGCTTTTGGACAGATATGAACACTGAAGCTTTCTTT
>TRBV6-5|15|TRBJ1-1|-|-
CASSYSRRVDTEAFF
TGTGCCAGCAGTTACTCCCGCAGGGTGGATACTGAAGCTTTCTTT
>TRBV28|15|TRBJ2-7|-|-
CASSDRRGFLYEQYF
TGTGCCAGCAGTGATAGGAGGGGCTTTCTCTACGAGCAGTACTTC
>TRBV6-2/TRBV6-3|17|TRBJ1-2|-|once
CASSPAGAGLANYGYTF
TGTGCCAGCAGCCCTGCGGGGGCAGGGCTAGCTAACTATGGCTACACCTTC
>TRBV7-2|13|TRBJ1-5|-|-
CASSPRVDSAQHF
TGTGCCAGCAGCCCTAGGGTGGACAGCGCCCAGCATTTT
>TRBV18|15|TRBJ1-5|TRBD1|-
CASSAGQNSNQPQHF
TGTGCCAGCTCAGCGGGACAGAATAGCAATCAGCCCCAGCATTTT
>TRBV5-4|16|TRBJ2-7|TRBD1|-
CASSTDRDRLSYEQYF
TGTGCCAGCAGCACTGACCGGGACAGGTTGTCCTACGAGCAGTACTTC
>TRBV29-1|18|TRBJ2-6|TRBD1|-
CSVGLTGTGTSGANVLTF
TGCAGCGTTGGTTTGACCGGGACAGGGACTTCTGGGGCCAACGTCCTGACTTTC
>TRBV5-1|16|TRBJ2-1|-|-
CASSPTGGARDNEQFF
TGCGCCAGCAGCCCAACGGGGGGCGCCCGAGACAATGAGCAGTTCTTC
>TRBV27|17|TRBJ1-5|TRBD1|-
CASSTSYRDRVRQPQHF
TGTGCCAGCAGTACATCTTACCGGGACAGGGTCAGGCAGCCCCAGCATTTT
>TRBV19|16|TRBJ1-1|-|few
CASSIENPPGFTEAFF
TGTGCCAGTAGTATAGAGAACCCCCCAGGGTTCACTGAAGCTTTCTTT
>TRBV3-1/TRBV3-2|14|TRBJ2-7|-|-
CASSQGRGSYEQYF
TGTGCCAGCAGCCAAGGACGGGGTTCCTACGAGCAGTACTTC
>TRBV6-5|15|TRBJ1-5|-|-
CASSWGRGSNQPQHF
TGTGCCAGCAGTTGGGGGAGGGGTAGCAATCAGCCCCAGCATTTT
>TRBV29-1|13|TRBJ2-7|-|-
CSVDQGNTYEQYF
TGCAGCGTTGATCAGGGAAACACCTACGAGCAGTACTTC
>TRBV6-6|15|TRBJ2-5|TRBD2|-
CASSYSKGGEETQYF
TGTGCCAGCAGTTACTCGAAGGGAGGGGAAGAGACCCAGTACTTC
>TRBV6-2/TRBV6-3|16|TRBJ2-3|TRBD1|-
CASSSRRTGPTDTQYF
TGTGCCAGCAGTTCAAGGAGGACAGGGCCCACAGATACGCAGTATTTT
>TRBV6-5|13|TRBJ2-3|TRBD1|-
CASKGQGQDTQYF
TGTGCCAGCAAAGGACAGGGTCAAGATACGCAGTATTTT
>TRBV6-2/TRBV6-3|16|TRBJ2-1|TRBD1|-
CASSDPGTGSYNEQFF
TGTGCCAGCAGTGACCCCGGGACAGGGTCCTACAATGAGCAGTTCTTC
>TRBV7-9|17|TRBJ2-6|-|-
CASSFAGRLAGANVLTF
TGTGCCAGCAGCTTTGCAGGGCGGTTGGCTGGGGCCAACGTCCTGACTTTC
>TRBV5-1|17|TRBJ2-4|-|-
CASSLTGLWENKNIQYF
TGCGCCAGCAGCCTGACGGGACTTTGGGAGAACAAAAACATTCAGTACTTC
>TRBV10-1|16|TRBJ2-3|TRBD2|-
CASRDSGRRLTDTQYF
TGCGCCAGCCGGGATAGCGGGAGGAGGTTAACAGATACGCAGTATTTT
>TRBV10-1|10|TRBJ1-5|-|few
CASQLRPQHF
TGCGCCAGCCAACTTAGGCCCCAGCATTTT
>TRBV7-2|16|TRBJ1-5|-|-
CASSLGGPLSNQPQHF
TGTGCCAGCAGCTTGGGGGGGCCCCTTTCAAATCAGCCCCAGCATTTT
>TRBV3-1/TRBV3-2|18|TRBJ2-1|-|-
CASSQVLRALSTYNEQFF
TGTGCCAGCAGCCAAGTCTTGAGAGCTTTGAGCACCTACAATGAGCAGTTCTTC
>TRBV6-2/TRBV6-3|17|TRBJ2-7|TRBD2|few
CASSSQGGGSGSYEQYF
TGTGCCAGCAGCTCCCAGGGCGGCGGGAGTGGCTCCTACGAGCAGTACTTC
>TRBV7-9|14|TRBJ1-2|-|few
CASSLVGQAYGYTF
TGTGCCAGCAGCTTAGTCGGCCAGGCGTATGGCTACACCTTC
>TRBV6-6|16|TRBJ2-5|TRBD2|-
CASSRGLAGLLETQYF
TGTGCCAGCAGTCGGGGACTAGCGGGATTGTTGGAGACCCAGTACTTC
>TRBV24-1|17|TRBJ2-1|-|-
CATSDLSPNPTSGEQFF
TGTGCCACCAGTGATTTGAGTCCCAACCCTACCTCAGGTGAGCAGTTCTTC
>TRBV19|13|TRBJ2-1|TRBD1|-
CASSPSQGNEQFF
TGTGCCAGTAGTCCTTCACAGGGGAATGAGCAGTTCTTC
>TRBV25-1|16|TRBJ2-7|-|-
CASSEFGAGSTYEQYF
TGTGCCAGCAGTGAATTCGGAGCGGGTTCCACCTACGAGCAGTACTTC
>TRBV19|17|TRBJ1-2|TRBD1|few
CASSIAPPAGGNYGYTF
TGTGCCAGTAGTATAGCCCCCCCGGCAGGGGGCAACTATGGCTACACCTTC
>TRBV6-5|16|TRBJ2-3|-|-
CASSYGTPQLTDTQYF
TGTGCCAGCAGTTACGGGACTCCCCAGCTCACAGATACGCAGTATTTT
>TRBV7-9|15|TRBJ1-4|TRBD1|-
CASSIRGQANEKLFF
TGTGCCAGCAGCATCCGGGGACAGGCTAATGAAAAACTGTTTTTT
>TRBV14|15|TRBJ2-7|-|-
CASSQEAANSYEQYF
TGTGCCAGCAGCCAAGAGGCGGCTAACTCCTACGAGCAGTACTTC
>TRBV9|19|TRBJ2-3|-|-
CASSGRGVRDVRITDTQYF
TGTGCCAGCAGCGGGAGGGGAGTAAGGGACGTACGTATCACAGATACGCAGTATTTT
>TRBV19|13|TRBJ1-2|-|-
CASNPQGPYGYTF
TGTGCCAGTAATCCCCAGGGGCCCTATGGCTACACCTTC
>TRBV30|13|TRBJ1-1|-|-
CAWSVGRDTEAFF
TGTGCCTGGAGTGTAGGTCGGGACACTGAAGCTTTCTTT
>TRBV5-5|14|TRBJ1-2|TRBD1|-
CASSLEGQGRGYTF
TGTGCCAGCAGCTTGGAGGGACAGGGCAGGGGCTACACCTTC
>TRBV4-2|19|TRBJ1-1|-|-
CASSQGRILPGHQNTEAFF
TGTGCCAGCAGCCAAGGAAGGATCTTACCGGGACACCAGAACACTGAAGCTTTCTTT
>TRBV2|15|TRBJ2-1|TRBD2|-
CASRELAGVSDEQFF
TGTGCCAGCAGAGAACTAGCGGGAGTCTCCGATGAGCAGTTCTTC
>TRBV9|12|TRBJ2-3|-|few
CASSVNTDTQYF
TGTGCCAGCAGCGTTAACACAGATACGCAGTATTTT
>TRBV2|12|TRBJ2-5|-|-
CASTSDSETQYF
TGTGCCAGCACGTCAGATTCAGAGACCCAGTACTTC
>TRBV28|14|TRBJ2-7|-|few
CASTLQRFTYEQYF
TGTGCCAGCACTCTTCAACGGTTTACCTACGAGCAGTACTTC
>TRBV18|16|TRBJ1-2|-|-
CASSPPAGRGGESYTF
TGTGCCAGCTCACCACCGGCAGGGCGAGGTGGAGAATCCTACACCTTC
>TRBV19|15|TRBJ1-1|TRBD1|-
CASSWDRGVGTEAFF
TGTGCCAGTAGTTGGGACAGGGGGGTTGGCACTGAAGCTTTCTTT
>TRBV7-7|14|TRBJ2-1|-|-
CASSLGGDYNEQFF
TGTGCCAGCAGCTTAGGCGGGGACTACAATGAGCAGTTCTTC